The rows below give T cell receptor beta chains drawn from one sample of a study of identical twins. TCRdb fed the 5' RACE reads into MiXCR, producing one record per CDR3 protein. Of fewer than 650,000 distinct CDR3 sequences listed, under 8.5% were seen once; the top ten hold 1.5% to 2%. The sample also formed part of further work on yellow fever vaccine responses in identical twins.

What was sequenced was PBMCs. The receptors shown here come from a woman younger than 30 in good health. Both conserved end residues are trimmed from each CDR3. The D gene is left open where the match is weak. Size is omitted from some rows. Given values are once, few, many or a class for expanded clones.

D	size	V	J	CDR3
TRBD1	few	TRBV10-3	TRBJ2-7	AISESWDRGSYEQY
TRBD2	NA	TRBV6-1	TRBJ2-4	ASTPRGVAKNIQY
NA	NA	TRBV29-1	TRBJ2-5	SVFRGFQETQY
NA	few	TRBV5-1	TRBJ2-2	ASRPGESNTGELF
NA	NA	TRBV20-1	TRBJ1-1	SARSTVNTEAF
NA	many	TRBV7-9	TRBJ1-1	ASSLVSQMNTEAF
NA	many	TRBV20-1	TRBJ2-1	SARGLSSYNEQF
TRBD2	few	TRBV7-8	TRBJ2-7	ASSLAPAGVDYEQY
TRBD1	few	TRBV3-1	TRBJ1-6	ASRPPGQALGRSPLH
TRBD1	NA	TRBV27	TRBJ1-5	ASSLRQGANNQPQH
NA	NA	TRBV7-2	TRBJ2-5	ASSLSQTKETQY
TRBD1	NA	TRBV5-5	TRBJ2-6	ASRRTGGTIPGANVLT
TRBD1	few	TRBV7-9	TRBJ1-1	ASSPKGQLNTEAF
NA	many	TRBV18	TRBJ1-2	ASSPGRNYGYT
NA	NA	TRBV12-3/TRBV12-4	TRBJ1-1	ASSSWGTGAF
NA	few	TRBV18	TRBJ2-6	ASSPAWGANVLT
NA	NA	TRBV5-1	TRBJ2-2	TSSQGNPDNTGELF
TRBD2	NA	TRBV28	TRBJ2-5	ASTTGGGGQETQY
TRBD2	many	TRBV3-1	TRBJ2-3	ASSQGSGRNFQDTQY
NA	many	TRBV19	TRBJ1-5	ASISGGVGNQPQH
NA	few	TRBV28	TRBJ2-6	ASSPKGTGANVLT
TRBD1	many	TRBV29-1	TRBJ2-2	SVYPNDRVTGELF
TRBD2	few	TRBV20-1	TRBJ2-4	SASKGLAGTLAKNIQY
TRBD1	many	TRBV29-1	TRBJ2-7	SVAAGTGTYEQY
NA	many	TRBV4-1	TRBJ2-2	ASSQVTGNTGELF
NA	many	TRBV24-1	TRBJ2-1	ATSEGTALYNEQF
TRBD2	many	TRBV12-3/TRBV12-4	TRBJ2-7	ASSLALAGVYEQY
NA	few	TRBV10-3	TRBJ2-1	AIQAPDMRGAEQF
TRBD2	few	TRBV5-5	TRBJ2-3	ASTPSGGGQTDTQY
TRBD2	many	TRBV27	TRBJ2-1	ARSGSGISYNEQF
TRBD1	NA	TRBV27	TRBJ1-2	ASRYLTGDGGYT
NA	few	TRBV6-5	TRBJ2-2	ASSSRRGVANTGELF
TRBD2	few	TRBV5-1	TRBJ2-1	ASSLTPGLAGVNEQF
TRBD1	many	TRBV12-3/TRBV12-4	TRBJ1-2	ASSTGVRGYT
NA	many	TRBV5-1	TRBJ2-5	ASSLRSAQETQY
TRBD2	NA	TRBV7-6	TRBJ2-7	ASSPISGRSYEQY
NA	many	TRBV29-1	TRBJ2-1	SVEALQNEQF
NA	many	TRBV28	TRBJ2-1	ASSLRTALSYNEQF
TRBD2	many	TRBV3-1	TRBJ2-1	ASSQGLAGLLGEQF
NA	NA	TRBV28	TRBJ1-6	ASSLSGNAPLH
NA	NA	TRBV5-8	TRBJ1-2	ASSPGGTTSYGYT
TRBD2	many	TRBV12-3/TRBV12-4	TRBJ2-3	ASNVAGAADTQY
NA	many	TRBV12-3/TRBV12-4	TRBJ1-5	ASSTAGQPQH
TRBD1	NA	TRBV4-1	TRBJ2-6	ASSQAQGSSGANVLT
NA	NA	TRBV20-1	TRBJ2-7	SATPQGLSYEQY
NA	many	TRBV6-5	TRBJ2-3	ASSSAPGKTTDTQY
NA	many	TRBV12-3/TRBV12-4	TRBJ1-1	ASTYNAGAMNTEAF
NA	few	TRBV27	TRBJ1-5	ASSFDISYQPQH
NA	few	TRBV6-1	TRBJ2-1	ASGAGGTKIYNEQF
NA	NA	TRBV4-2	TRBJ2-2	ASSQGWGLDTGELF
NA	many	TRBV20-1	TRBJ1-2	SARDRVGYGYT
NA	few	TRBV29-1	TRBJ1-1	SDWNTEAF
TRBD2	many	TRBV5-1	TRBJ2-1	ASSSIPSGISYNEQF
TRBD2	NA	TRBV29-1	TRBJ2-3	SVDSGSTDTQY
NA	few	TRBV28	TRBJ2-6	ASSSPPPTVGANVLT
NA	many	TRBV5-1	TRBJ2-5	ASSLWISETQY
NA	many	TRBV28	TRBJ1-2	ASSPAGPANYGYT
TRBD2	few	TRBV5-1	TRBJ2-5	ASSLARSGRDQETQY